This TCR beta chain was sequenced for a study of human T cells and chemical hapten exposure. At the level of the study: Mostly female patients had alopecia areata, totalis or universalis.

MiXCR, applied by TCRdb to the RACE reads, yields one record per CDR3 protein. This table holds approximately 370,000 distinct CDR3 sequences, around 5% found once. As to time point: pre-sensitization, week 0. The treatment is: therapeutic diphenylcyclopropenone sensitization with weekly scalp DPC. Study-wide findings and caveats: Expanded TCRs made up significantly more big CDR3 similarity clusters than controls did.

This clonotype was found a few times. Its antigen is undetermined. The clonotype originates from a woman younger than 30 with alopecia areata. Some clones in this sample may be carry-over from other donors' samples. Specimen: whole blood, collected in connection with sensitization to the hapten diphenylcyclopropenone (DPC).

The CDR3 DNA reads TGTGCCAGCAGTTTGGGGACTAGTAATGTTGAGCAGTTCTTC. Amino acid sequence: CASSLGTSNVEQFF. The gene calls are TRBV27 and TRBJ2-1; 8 bases are a match to TRBD2. The CDR3 consists of 14 residues. Germline V gene data show CDR1 as MNHEY and CDR2 as SMNVEV (reference sequence). V lost 3 bases, J lost 9 bases, and 7 bases stayed unmatched.